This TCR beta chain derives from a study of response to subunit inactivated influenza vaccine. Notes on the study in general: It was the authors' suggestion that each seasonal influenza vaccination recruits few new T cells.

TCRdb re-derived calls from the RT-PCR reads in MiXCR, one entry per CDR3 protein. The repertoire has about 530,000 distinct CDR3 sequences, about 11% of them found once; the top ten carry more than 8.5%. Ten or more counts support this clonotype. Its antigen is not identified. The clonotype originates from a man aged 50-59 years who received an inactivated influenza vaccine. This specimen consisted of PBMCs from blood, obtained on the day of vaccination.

The CDR3 loop is CASSQPSGSSYEQFF. The CDR3 nucleotides read TGTGCCAGCTCACAACCAAGCGGGAGTTCCTATGAGCAGTTCTTC. The V and J genes are TRBV18 and TRBJ2-1; 8 bases fit TRBD2. Germline-derived CDR1 and CDR2 are KGHSH and LQKENI. Trimming at V came to 4 bases and at J to 8 bases, leaving 10 bases not matched to a gene. The CDR3 runs to 15 residues.